This TCR beta chain stems from a study of CD8+ T cells in alopecia areata. Extracted from the samples, RNA was reverse transcribed into cDNA to serve as the sequencing template. The protocol was immunoSEQ multiplex PCR, while the TCRdb copy is restricted to in-frame clones and leaves out a portion. The sample has about 180,000 clones; about 48% are singletons. CDR3 size: 14 residues. V lost 3 bases to trimming and J lost 3 bases; unmatched junction nucleotides: 2. Germline V lookup: CDR1 SGHTA, CDR2 FQGNSA. The sample's treatment: oral pan-JAK inhibitor, 5-10 mg twice daily. The sequencing used CD8+ T cells sorted from blood, collected at week 24, from a patient treated with tofacitinib. The chain joins TRBV7-2 to TRBJ1-2; 9 bases match TRBD1. The clonotype originates from a human donor with alopecia areata. CDR3 in amino acids: CASSLGQGDYGYTF. The CDR3 DNA sequence: TGTGCCAGCAGCTTGGGACAGGGTGACTATGGCTACACCTTC.